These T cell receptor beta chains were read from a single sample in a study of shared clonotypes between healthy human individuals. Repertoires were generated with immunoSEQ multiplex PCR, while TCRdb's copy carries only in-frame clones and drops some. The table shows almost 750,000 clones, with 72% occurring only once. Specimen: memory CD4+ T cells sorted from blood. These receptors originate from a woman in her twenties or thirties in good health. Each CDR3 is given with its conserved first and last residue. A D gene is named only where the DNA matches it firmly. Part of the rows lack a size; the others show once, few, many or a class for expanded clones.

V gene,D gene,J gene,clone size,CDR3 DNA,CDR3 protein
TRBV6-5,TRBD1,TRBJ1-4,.,TGTGCCAGCAGGCCGACAGGGTCCCAAGAAAAACTGTTTTTT,CASRPTGSQEKLFF
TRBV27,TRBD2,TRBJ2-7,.,TGTGCCAGCAGTGGCGGGAGGGTGGGTTACGAGCAGTACTTC,CASSGGRVGYEQYF
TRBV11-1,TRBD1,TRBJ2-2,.,TGTGCCAGCAGCCCGGGACAGGGGGCTAGGAAGCTGTTTTTT,CASSPGQGARKLFF
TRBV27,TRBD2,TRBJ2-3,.,TGTGCCAGCAGTAAACTAGCGGGAGTAACAGATACGCAGTATTTT,CASSKLAGVTDTQYF
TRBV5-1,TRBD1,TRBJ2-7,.,TGCGCCAGCAGCTTCCGAGACAGGGGTGGCGAGCAGTACTTC,CASSFRDRGGEQYF
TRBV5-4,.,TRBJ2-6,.,TGTGCCAGCAGCGCGACAGCGACTGGGGCCAACGTCCTGACTTTC,CASSATATGANVLTF
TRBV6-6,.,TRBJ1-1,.,TGTGCCAGCACGACGGAGCTTAACACTGAAGCTTTCTTT,CASTTELNTEAFF
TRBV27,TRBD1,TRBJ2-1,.,TGTGCCAGCAGTGGAGATACAGGGGGCCAAGCCAGCTCCTACAATGAGCAGTTCTTC,CASSGDTGGQASSYNEQFF
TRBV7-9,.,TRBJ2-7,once,TGTGCCAGCAGCTTAGAAGGCAGAGGGGAGCAGTACTTC,CASSLEGRGEQYF
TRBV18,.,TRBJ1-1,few,TGTGCCAGCTCACCACGGGGCGGGAATGCGAACACTGAAGCTTTCTTT,CASSPRGGNANTEAFF
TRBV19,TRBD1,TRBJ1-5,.,TGTGCCAGTAGTATGCAGGGACAGGTTCGCAATCAGCCCCAGCATTTT,CASSMQGQVRNQPQHF
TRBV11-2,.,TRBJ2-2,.,TGTGCCAGCAGCTTAGCTGGGGGGCCCGGGGAGCTGTTTTTT,CASSLAGGPGELFF
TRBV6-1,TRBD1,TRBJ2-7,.,TGTGCCAGCAGACCGACAGGGTCCTCCTACGAGCAGTACTTC,CASRPTGSSYEQYF
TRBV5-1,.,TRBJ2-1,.,TGCGCCAGCAGCCCCGATTCCGGCTCCTACAATGAGCAGTTCTTC,CASSPDSGSYNEQFF
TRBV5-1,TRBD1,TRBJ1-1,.,TGCGCCAGCAGCTTTGGACAGGTTACTGAAGCTTTCTTT,CASSFGQVTEAFF
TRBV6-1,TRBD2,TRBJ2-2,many,TGTGCCAGCGCTAGCGGGACTGGGGCCGGGGAGCTGTTTTTT,CASASGTGAGELFF
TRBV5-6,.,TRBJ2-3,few,TGTGCCAGCAGCTTGGTTACCGGAGACGGGACAGATACGCAGTATTTT,CASSLVTGDGTDTQYF
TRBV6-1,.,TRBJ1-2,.,TGTGCTACGAACGTGGTAAGGGGATCTAGCACCGGCTACACCTTC,CATNVVRGSSTGYTF